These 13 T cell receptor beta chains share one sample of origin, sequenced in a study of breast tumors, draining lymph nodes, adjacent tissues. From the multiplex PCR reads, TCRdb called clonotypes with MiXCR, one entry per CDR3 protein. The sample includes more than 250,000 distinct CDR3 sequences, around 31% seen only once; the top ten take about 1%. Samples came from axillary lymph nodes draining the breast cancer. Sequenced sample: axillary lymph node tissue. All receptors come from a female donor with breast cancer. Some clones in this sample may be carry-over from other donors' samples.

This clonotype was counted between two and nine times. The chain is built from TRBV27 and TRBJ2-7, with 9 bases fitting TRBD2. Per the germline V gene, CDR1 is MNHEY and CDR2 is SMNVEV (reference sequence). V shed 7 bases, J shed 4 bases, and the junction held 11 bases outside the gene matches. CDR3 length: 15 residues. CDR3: CASMGLGTSIYEQYF. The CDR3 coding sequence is TGTGCCAGCATGGGCCTTGGGACTAGCATTTACGAGCAGTACTTC.

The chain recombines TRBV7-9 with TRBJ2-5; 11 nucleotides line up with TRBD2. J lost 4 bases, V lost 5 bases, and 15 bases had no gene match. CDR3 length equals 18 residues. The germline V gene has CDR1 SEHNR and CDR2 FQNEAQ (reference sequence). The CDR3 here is CASSATGTSGRRAETQYF. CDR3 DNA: TGTGCCAGCAGCGCAACCGGCACTAGCGGGAGAAGGGCAGAGACCCAGTACTTC.

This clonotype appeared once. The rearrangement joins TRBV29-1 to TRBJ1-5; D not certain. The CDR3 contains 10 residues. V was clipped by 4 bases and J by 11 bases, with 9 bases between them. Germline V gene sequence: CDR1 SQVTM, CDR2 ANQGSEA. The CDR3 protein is CSVGQETQHF. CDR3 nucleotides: TGCAGCGTTGGGCAAGAGACCCAGCATTTT.

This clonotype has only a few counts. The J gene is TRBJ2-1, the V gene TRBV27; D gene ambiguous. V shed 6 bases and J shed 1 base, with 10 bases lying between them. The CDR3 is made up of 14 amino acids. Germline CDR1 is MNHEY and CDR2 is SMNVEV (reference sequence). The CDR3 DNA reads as TGTGCCAGCAGGATTGACGGATCCTACAATGAGCAGTTCTTC. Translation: CASRIDGSYNEQFF.

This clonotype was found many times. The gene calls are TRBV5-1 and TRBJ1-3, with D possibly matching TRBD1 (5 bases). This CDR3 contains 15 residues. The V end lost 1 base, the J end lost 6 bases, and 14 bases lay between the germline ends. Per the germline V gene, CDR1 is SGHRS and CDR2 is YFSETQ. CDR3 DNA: TGCGCCAGCAGCTTGTTGGGGGTGCGGGAAAACACCATATATTTT. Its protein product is CASSLLGVRENTIYF.

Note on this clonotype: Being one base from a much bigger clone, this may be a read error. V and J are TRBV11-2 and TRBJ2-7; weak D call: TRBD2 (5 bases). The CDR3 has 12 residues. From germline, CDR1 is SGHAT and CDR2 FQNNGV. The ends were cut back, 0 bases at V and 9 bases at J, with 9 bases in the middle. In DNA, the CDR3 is TGTGCCAGCAGCTTAGATAGCGCCGCGCAGTACTTC. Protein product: CASSLDSAAQYF.

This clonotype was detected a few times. The CDR3 loop is CASSDPGQGGNYGYTF. The CDR3 DNA sequence: TGTGCCAGCAGCGATCCGGGACAGGGTGGTAACTATGGCTACACCTTC. The chain joins TRBV3-1 to TRBJ1-2, with 9 bases identical to TRBD1. CDR1 LGHDT and CDR2 YNNKEL come from the germline V gene (reference sequence). The CDR3 is made up of 16 amino acids. J lost 1 base, V lost 5 bases, and 8 bases had no gene match.

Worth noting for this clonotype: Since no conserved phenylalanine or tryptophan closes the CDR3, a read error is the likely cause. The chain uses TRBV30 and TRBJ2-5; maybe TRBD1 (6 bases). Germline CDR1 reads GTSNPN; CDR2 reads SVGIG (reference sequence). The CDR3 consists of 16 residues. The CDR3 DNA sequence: TGTACCTGGAGACAACAGGGATGGGAGCCCCAAGAGACCCAGTACTAC. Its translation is CTWRQQGWEPQETQYY.

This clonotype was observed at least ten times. This CDR3 reads CASSDLGLQETQYF. Written as DNA, the CDR3 is TGTGCCAGCAGTGATTTGGGACTTCAAGAGACCCAGTACTTC. The chain is built from TRBV2 and TRBJ2-5; possible D gene TRBD2, 6 bases. The CDR3 has 14 amino acids. V lost 3 bases to trimming and J lost 2 bases, with 10 bases between them. Looked up from germline, CDR1 is SNHLY and CDR2 is FYNNEI.

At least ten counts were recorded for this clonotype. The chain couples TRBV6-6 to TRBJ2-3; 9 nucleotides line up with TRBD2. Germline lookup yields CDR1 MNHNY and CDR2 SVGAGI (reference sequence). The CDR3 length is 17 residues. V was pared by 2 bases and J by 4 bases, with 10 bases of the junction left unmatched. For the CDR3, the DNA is TGTGCCAGCAGTTACCCCCCTAGCGGGATCCGGGCAGATACGCAGTATTTT. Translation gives CASSYPPSGIRADTQYF.

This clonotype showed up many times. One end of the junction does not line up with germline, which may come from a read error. The CDR3 sequence: CASSLGSGLADF. CDR3 bases: TGTGCCAGCAGCTTAGGTTCGGGACTAGCGGATTTC. This chain joins TRBV13 and TRBJ2-7; 11 nucleotides agree with TRBD2. The CDR3 length is 12 residues. The germline gives CDR1 PRHDT, CDR2 FYEKMQ (reference sequence).

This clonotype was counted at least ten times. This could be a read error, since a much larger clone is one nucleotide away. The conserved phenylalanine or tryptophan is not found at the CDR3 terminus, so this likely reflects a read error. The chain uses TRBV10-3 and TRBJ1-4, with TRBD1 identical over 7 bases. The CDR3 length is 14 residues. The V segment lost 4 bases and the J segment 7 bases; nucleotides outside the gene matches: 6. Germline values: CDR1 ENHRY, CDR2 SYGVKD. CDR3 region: CAISGDSVGEKLFS. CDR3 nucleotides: TGTGCCATCAGTGGGGACAGCGTGGGTGAAAAACTGTTTTCT.

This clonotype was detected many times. The CDR3 DNA reads as TGTGCCTGGAGTGGGAGGGAAAAACTGTTTTTT. This gives the protein CAWSGREKLFF. This chain joins TRBV30 and TRBJ1-4; D is undetermined. The CDR3 loop spans 11 amino acids. In germline, CDR1 is GTSNPN, CDR2 SVGIG (reference sequence). V lost 1 base and J lost 8, with 5 bases in between. Drawing the rest from reference TRBV30 and TRBJ1-4, the complete variable domain is SQTIHQWPATLVQPVGSPLSLECTVEGTSNPNLYWYRQAAGRGLQLLFYSVGIGQISSEVPQNLSASRPQDRQFILSSKKLLLSDSGFYLCAWSGREKLFFGSGTQLSVL.